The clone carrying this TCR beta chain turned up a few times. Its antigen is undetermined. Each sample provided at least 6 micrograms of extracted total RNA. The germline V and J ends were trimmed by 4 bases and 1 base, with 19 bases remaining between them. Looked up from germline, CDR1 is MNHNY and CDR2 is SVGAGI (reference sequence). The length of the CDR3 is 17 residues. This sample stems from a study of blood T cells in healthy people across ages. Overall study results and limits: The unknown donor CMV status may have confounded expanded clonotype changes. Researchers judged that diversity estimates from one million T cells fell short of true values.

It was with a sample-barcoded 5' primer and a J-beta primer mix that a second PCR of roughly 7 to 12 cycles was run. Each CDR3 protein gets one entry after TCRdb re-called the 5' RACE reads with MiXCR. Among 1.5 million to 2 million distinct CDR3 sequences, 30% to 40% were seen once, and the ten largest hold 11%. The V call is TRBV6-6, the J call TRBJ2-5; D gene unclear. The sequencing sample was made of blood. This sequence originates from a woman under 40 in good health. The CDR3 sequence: CASSSRAERSTQETQYF. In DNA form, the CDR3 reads TGTGCCAGCAGTTCCCGGGCGGAACGAAGTACCCAAGAGACCCAGTACTTC.